The sequence of this T cell receptor beta chain was determined in a study of blood T cells in healthy people across ages. Study-wide results and caveats: Diversity figures based on one million T cells were deemed too low. Without sorted subsets, naive and antigen-experienced compartments could not be conclusively compared.

About this clonotype: Its antigen remains unknown.

V dropped 3 bases and J dropped 6 bases, with 12 bases sitting between them. The CDR3 contains 14 residues. Germline V CDR1 and CDR2: DFQATT, SNEGSKA (reference sequence). A J-beta primer mix and a sample-barcoded 5' primer were used in a second PCR of about 6 to 12 cycles. All cDNA molecules were each tagged by a template-switch adaptor with 12 random nucleotides. TCRdb used MiXCR to reprocess the 5' RACE reads, holding one entry per CDR3 protein. The sample shows 1.5 million to 2 million distinct CDR3 sequences, about 28% of them seen only once. The V call is TRBV20-1, the J call TRBJ1-6; D might be TRBD1 (5 bases). The sequence was obtained from a woman aged 25 to 39 in good health. Specimen: blood. The CDR3 nucleotides are TGCAGTGCTAGTAGGAGACAGCTTAATTCACCCCTCCACTTT. Translation: CSASRRQLNSPLHF.